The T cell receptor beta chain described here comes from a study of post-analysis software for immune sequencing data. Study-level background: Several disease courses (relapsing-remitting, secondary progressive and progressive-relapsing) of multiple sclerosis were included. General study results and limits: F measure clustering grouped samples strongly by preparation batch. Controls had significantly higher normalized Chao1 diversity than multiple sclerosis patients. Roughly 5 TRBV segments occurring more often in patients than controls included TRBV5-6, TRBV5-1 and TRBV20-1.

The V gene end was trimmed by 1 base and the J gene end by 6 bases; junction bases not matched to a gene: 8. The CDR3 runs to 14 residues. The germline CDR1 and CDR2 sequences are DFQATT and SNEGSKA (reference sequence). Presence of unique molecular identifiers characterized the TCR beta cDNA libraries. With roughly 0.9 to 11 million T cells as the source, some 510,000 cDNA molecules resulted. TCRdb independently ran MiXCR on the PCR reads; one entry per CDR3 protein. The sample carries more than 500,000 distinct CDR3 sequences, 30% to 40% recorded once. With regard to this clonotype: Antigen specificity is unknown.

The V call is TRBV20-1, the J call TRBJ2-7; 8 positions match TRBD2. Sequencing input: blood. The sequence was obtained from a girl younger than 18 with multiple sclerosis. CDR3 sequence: CSARVVGGAGEQYF. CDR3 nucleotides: TGCAGTGCTAGAGTAGTCGGGGGGGCCGGCGAGCAGTACTTC.